Sequencing of this T cell receptor (beta chain) was carried out in a study of shared clonotypes between healthy human individuals. About the study: Used for every donor were three CD4 naive, three CD4 memory, two CD8 naive and one CD8 memory plate. Overall study results and limits: A handful of donors showed sharing of roughly 5% of naive CD4 clonotypes. It was the non-shared clonotypes that had lower generation probabilities than clonotypes shared by all four donors.

Clones were sequenced by immunoSEQ multiplex PCR, and TCRdb holds only the in-frame ones, with some missing. Altogether some 2,100,000 clones are present, approximately 94% being singletons, with the ten largest covering approximately 0.13%. This CDR3 spans 15 amino acids. V lost 2 bases and J lost 3; bases outside the gene matches: 4. Germline V gives CDR1 SGHTA, CDR2 FQGTGA. Comment on this clone: What it binds is unknown.

The receptor's source is a man in his late teens or twenties in good health. The sample consisted of naive CD4+ T cells sorted from blood. Regarding subset: CD45RA+ positively selected. V and J are TRBV7-3 and TRBJ2-1; 7 bases are shared with TRBD2. CDR3: CASSLFGTIYNEQFF. The CDR3 nucleotides read TGTGCCAGCAGCTTATTCGGGACTATCTACAATGAGCAGTTCTTC.